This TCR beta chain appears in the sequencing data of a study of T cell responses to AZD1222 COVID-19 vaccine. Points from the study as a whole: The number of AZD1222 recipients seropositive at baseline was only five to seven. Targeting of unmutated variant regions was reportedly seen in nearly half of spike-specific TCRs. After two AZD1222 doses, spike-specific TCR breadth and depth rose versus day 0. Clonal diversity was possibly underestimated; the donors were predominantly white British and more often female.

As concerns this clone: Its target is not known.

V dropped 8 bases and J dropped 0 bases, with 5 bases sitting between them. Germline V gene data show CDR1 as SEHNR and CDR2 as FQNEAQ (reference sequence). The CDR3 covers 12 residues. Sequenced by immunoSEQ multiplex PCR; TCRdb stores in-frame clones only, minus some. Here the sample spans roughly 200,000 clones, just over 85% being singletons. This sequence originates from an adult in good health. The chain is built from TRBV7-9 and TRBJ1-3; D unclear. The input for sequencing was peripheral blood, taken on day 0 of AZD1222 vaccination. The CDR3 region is CASHGSGNTIYF. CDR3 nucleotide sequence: TGTGCCAGCCACGGCTCTGGAAACACCATATATTTT.